Reported below is one TCR beta chain. Its antigen is undetermined. TCRdb reanalysed the reads using MiXCR and keeps one entry per CDR3 protein. The sample yields approximately 1,000,000 distinct CDR3 sequences, about 33% seen once. The data originate from a study of T cell repertoires in cytomegalovirus infection. Study findings and constraints: Dominating the ex vivo response were TCR beta clonotypes that were CMV-specific and HLA-C-restricted.

The source of this sequence is a human donor in good health (CMV status not recorded). Some clones in this sample may be carry-over from other donors' samples. Sequenced material: cultured CD8+ T cells from PBMCs, taken from culture after CMV antigen stimulation.

CDR3: CASSTSVEQFF. The CDR3 nucleotides are TGTGCCAGTAGTACTAGTGTTGAGCAGTTCTTC. The genes are TRBV19 and TRBJ2-1; the D is unclear. V was cut by 4 bases and J by 9 bases, with 7 bases left in between. The length of the CDR3 is 11 residues. Per the germline V gene, CDR1 is LNHDA and CDR2 is SQIVND (reference sequence).